What follows is one T cell receptor (beta chain) and its context. The antigen it recognizes is unknown. Base qualities were left out, and no much larger clone turns up one base away. The sample originates from a study of blood T cell repertoires in COVID-19 (dated by TCRdb to 2020 to 2022). For the study in its entirety: Samples from collaborators originated in the United States, Italy and Spain and spanned both the acute and convalescent phases of COVID-19. Samples came from the ongoing ImmuneRACE study (first 160 participants) plus 1,254 subjects from 6 global collaborators. The prospective study material was composed of cDNA or gDNA derived from T cells, B-cell-depleted T cells, or PBMCs. Where available, HLA class I and class II types were obtained from metadata supplied by the sample provider rather than from assay-based typing. The repertoires were released in a freely available public database meant as a resource for research on the immune response to SARS-CoV-2. The dataset comprised deeply sampled blood TCRbeta repertoires from subjects exposed to, actively infected with, or recovered from COVID-19. A de-identified subject ID, COVID-19 status, age in years and sex were almost always included in the sample metadata.

TCRbeta CDR3 regions were amplified from genomic DNA by means of the immunoSEQ Assay, a bias-controlled multiplex PCR. In the authors' own workflow: Nucleated cell counts per sample were estimated from amplification of reference gene primers within the assay. Sequence reads were collapsed and filtered to measure the absolute abundance of every unique TCRbeta CDR3 rearrangement. Productive Simpson clonality was computed per sample as the square root of Simpson's diversity index over productive rearrangements. In TCRdb, the immuneACCESS table is reduced to in-frame sequences with V and J assigned. These tables do not hold every clone; where another copy was compared, an unresolved V gene accounts for under half, and the others remain unexplained. D and trimming were read from the DNA, whereas the V and J calls and clone size are those reported in that table. The sample contains 200,000 to 300,000 clones, approximately 86% of them found a single time. Together, the top ten hold 2.5% to 3.5% of the sample.

The junction shows trimming of 6 bases on V and 4 bases on J, plus 10 bases between the germline ends. CDR1 KGHSH and CDR2 LQKENI are derived from the germline V gene. From the cysteine up to the phenylalanine, the CDR3 has a length of 13 residues. The DNA shown is the 39-base CDR3, in frame from base 1. Another Seattle source contributed samples from volunteer blood donors who had recovered from COVID-19. Collaborating institutions collected whole blood in K2EDTA tubes following their own protocols. For TCRbeta analysis, collaborators shipped samples as frozen whole blood, isolated PBMCs, or DNA extracted from either of those sample types. The study at large found these results: How much clinical and demographic metadata was included differed by source and by participant, and the metadata was provided uncurated.

This clonotype originated in a woman in her 30s who had recovered from COVID-19. The sequence is built from TRBV18 and TRBJ1-5; the D gene is perhaps TRBD1, on 6 matching bases. Sequenced sample: peripheral blood. The DNA sequence reads TGTGCCAGCTCCACGGACAGAAATCAGCCCCAGCATTTT. Its amino acids are CASSTDRNQPQHF.